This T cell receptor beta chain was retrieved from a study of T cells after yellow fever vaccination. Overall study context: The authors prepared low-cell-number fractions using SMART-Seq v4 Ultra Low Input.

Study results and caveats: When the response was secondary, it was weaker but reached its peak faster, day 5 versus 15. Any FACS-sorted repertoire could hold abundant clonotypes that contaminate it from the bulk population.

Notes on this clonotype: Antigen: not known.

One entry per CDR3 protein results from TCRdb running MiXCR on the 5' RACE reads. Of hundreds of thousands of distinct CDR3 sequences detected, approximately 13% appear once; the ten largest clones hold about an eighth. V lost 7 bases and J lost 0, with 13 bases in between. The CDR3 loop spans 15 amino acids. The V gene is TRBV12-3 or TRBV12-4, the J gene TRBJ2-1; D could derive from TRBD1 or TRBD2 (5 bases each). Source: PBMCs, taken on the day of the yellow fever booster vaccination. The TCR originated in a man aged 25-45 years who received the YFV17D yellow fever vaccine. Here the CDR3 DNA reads TGTGCCAGCATTCAGGGTGGGAGCTCCTACAATGAGCAGTTCTTC. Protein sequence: CASIQGGSSYNEQFF.